Sequencing of this TCR beta chain was carried out in a study of T cell repertoires in ileal Crohn's disease. Background on the study: M6 samples are neoterminal ileum biopsies from postoperative colonoscopy.

Whole-study findings and limits: Clonal expansions were more frequent in active smokers than non-smokers at surgery. All patients with clonality above 26.8% had endoscopic recurrence.

Germline CDR1 and CDR2: ENHRY and SYGVKD. The junction had 6 bases not matched to a gene; V was cut back by 6 bases and J by 3 bases. This CDR3 has 14 residues. The time point here: neoterminal ileum biopsy at postoperative endoscopy, about 6 months after surgery. This clone was found a few times. Its antigen is currently unknown. Profiling relied on immunoSEQ multiplex PCR, and the TCRdb table lists in-frame clones only, not all of them. The profile covers 15,000 to 20,000 clones, with 55% to 85% appearing a single time and roughly 4% taken by the ten largest. The material sequenced was ileal tissue. This TCR derives from an adult with Crohn's disease. This rearrangement joins TRBV10-3 to TRBJ2-7; 9 bases line up with TRBD1. The DNA of the CDR3 is TGTGCCATCAGAGCTGGGACAGGGAACTACGAGCAGTACTTC. It codes for CAIRAGTGNYEQYF.